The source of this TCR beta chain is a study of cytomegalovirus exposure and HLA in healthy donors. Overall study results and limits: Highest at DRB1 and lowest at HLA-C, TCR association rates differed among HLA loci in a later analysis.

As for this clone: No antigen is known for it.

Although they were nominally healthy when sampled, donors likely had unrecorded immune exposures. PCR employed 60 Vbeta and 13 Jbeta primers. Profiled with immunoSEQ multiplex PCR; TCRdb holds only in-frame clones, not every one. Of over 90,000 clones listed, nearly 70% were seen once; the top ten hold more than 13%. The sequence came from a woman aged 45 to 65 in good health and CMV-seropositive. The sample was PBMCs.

The CDR3 DNA sequence: TGTGCCAGCAGGGGTGACGGGTTCCGCACAGATACGCAGTATTTT. Residues: CASRGDGFRTDTQYF. The chain links TRBV2 to TRBJ2-3; D is undetermined. This CDR3 has 15 residues. Germline CDR1 is SNHLY and CDR2 is FYNNEI. V was clipped by 6 bases and J by 1 base, with 14 bases between them.